This T cell receptor (beta chain) originates from a study of T-cell reconstitution after alpha-beta-depleted transplantation in children. Unique molecular identifiers were incorporated into the prepared TCRbeta library. From the PCR reads, TCRdb called clonotypes with MiXCR, one entry per CDR3 protein. The sample holds about 220,000 distinct CDR3 sequences, roughly a sixth seen once. CDR3 length equals 14 residues. Trimming cost V 3 bases and J 7 bases; bases outside gene matches: 9. Germline V gives CDR1 DFQATT, CDR2 SNEGSKA (reference sequence). This chain links TRBV20-1 with TRBJ1-5; 7 bases agree with TRBD1. The receptor comes from a male patient between 2 and 9 years old who had a stem cell transplant for acute lymphoblastic leukemia, so the T cells may come from the graft donor. This sample comprised PBMCs, mostly from graft donor cells, obtained 360 days after TCRalphabeta/CD19-depleted stem cell transplant. CDR3 sequence reads: CSASESTGSQPQHF. The CDR3 nucleotides are TGCAGTGCTAGCGAATCGACAGGGAGCCAGCCCCAGCATTTT.